This T cell receptor beta chain was recorded in a study of blood T cell repertoires in COVID-19. Study details: Samples of COVID-19 (acute and convalescent) were obtained from the United States, Italy and Spain. T cells, B-cell-depleted T cells, or PBMCs supplied cDNA or gDNA.

In the original workflow: How many nucleated cells were present was estimated from reference gene primer amplification. Clones were sequenced by immunoSEQ multiplex PCR, and TCRdb holds only the in-frame ones, with some missing. The V and J calls and the clone size are those of that table, but D and trimming were determined from the DNA. The sample gives over 55,000 clones, roughly 84% of which show up once; 7.5% to 9.5% is in the top ten. The CDR3 totals 15 residues. V was trimmed by 1 base and J by 6 bases, leaving 15 bases between them. From germline, CDR1 is GTSNPN and CDR2 SVGIG (reference sequence).

V gene TRBV30 combines with J gene TRBJ2-2; tentatively, D is TRBD1 (6 bases). This sequence originates from a man between 45 and 60 years old with active COVID-19. Source material: peripheral blood. CDR3 region: CAWSAGHRRPGELFF. The CDR3, as DNA: TGTGCCTGGAGTGCGGGACACCGGCGCCCCGGGGAGCTGTTTTTT.